The source of this T cell receptor beta chain is a study of OX40 agonist ivuxolimab in advanced cancers. The timepoints at which blood was sampled were baseline, cycle 4 day 1, and cycle 7 day 1. Germline V gene data show CDR1 as LNHDA and CDR2 as SQIVND (reference sequence). The CDR3 sequence is 21 residues long. V shed 3 bases and J shed 6 bases, with 36 bases lying between them. Measured with immunoSEQ multiplex PCR; TCRdb has only the in-frame clones, and not every one. The sample lists about 78,000 clones, around nine tenths occurring once. This sequence originates from an adult with an advanced solid tumor such as melanoma, head and neck, liver or kidney cancer. The rearrangement links TRBV19 to TRBJ2-7, with TRBD2 as a possible D gene (6 bases). The source was CD4+ or CD8+ T cells sorted from blood, collected in a trial of the OX40 agonist ivuxolimab. CDR3 sequence reads: CASSILVGTLLSREFKREQYF. The CDR3 coding sequence is TGTGCCAGTAGTATCCTAGTCGGGACCTTACTTAGTCGGGAGTTTAAGCGCGAGCAGTACTTC.